A selection of T cell receptor beta chains follows, all from one sample in a study of PD-1 blockade in classical Hodgkin lymphoma. This table comes from immunoSEQ multiplex PCR, and its TCRdb copy is limited to in-frame clones, with some not included. The repertoire holds approximately 6,700 clones, 65% to 90% seen once, with 42% in the top ten. The sequencing here drew on peripheral blood mononuclear cells (PBMCs), taken before the fourth cycle of nivolumab. The receptor source for this set is a human donor with classical Hodgkin lymphoma. Each CDR3 is given with its conserved first and last residue. D genes are given only for firm matches. The listing skips clone size in some rows; elsewhere it reads once, few, many or a size class.

>16|NA|TRBV7-6|TRBJ2-6|NA
CASSPFTGAGANVLTF
TGTGCCAGCAGCCCTTTCACGGGTGCTGGGGCCAACGTCCTGACTTTC
>13|TRBD1|TRBV27|TRBJ1-2|NA
CASSLTGGYGYTF
TGTGCCAGCAGTTTGACAGGGGGCTATGGCTACACCTTC
>17|TRBD1|TRBV19|TRBJ2-5|NA
CASSIWTGGESIKTQYF
TGTGCCAGTAGTATATGGACAGGGGGCGAGTCTATAAAGACCCAGTACTTC
>15|NA|TRBV4-1|TRBJ2-2|once
CASSLLPQNTGELFF
TGCGCCAGCAGCCTCCTACCCCAGAACACCGGGGAGCTGTTTTTT
>14|NA|TRBV10-3|TRBJ1-3|NA
CAISDSGTGNTIYF
TGTGCCATCAGTGACTCGGGGACCGGAAACACCATATATTTT
>13|TRBD1|TRBV18|TRBJ2-5|NA
CASSPKGAETQYF
TGTGCCAGCTCACCTAAGGGGGCAGAGACCCAGTACTTC
>15|NA|TRBV6-6|TRBJ1-5|NA
CASSYSGQSNQPQHF
TGTGCCAGCAGTTACTCTGGGCAGAGCAATCAGCCCCAGCATTTT
>13|TRBD1|TRBV13|TRBJ2-5|few
CASRQGAKETQYF
TGTGCCAGCAGGCAGGGGGCTAAAGAGACCCAGTACTTC
>16|NA|TRBV11-2|TRBJ1-4|NA
CASSLDERNTNEKLFF
TGTGCCAGCAGCTTAGATGAAAGGAACACAAATGAAAAACTGTTTTTT
>16|TRBD1|TRBV5-8|TRBJ1-2|NA
CASSRGGQGRYYGYTF
TGTGCCAGCAGCCGGGGGGGACAGGGGCGCTACTATGGCTACACCTTC
>13|TRBD1|TRBV9|TRBJ1-6|few
CASSQDRGSPLHF
TGTGCCAGCAGCCAGGACAGGGGCTCACCCCTCCACTTT
>15|NA|TRBV5-1|TRBJ2-1|NA
CASSFTVSSYNEQFF
TGCGCCAGCAGCTTTACGGTAAGCTCCTACAATGAGCAGTTCTTC
>14|NA|TRBV14|TRBJ1-4|NA
CASSQAGSGEKLFF
TGTGCCAGCAGCCAAGCGGGTTCAGGAGAAAAACTGTTTTTT
>15|NA|TRBV10-2|TRBJ1-2|once
CASSERAPFYHGYTF
TGCGCCAGCAGTGAGAGGGCTCCTTTTTACCATGGCTACACCTTC
>12|NA|TRBV29-1|TRBJ1-1|NA
CSVERAGTEAFF
TGCAGCGTTGAAAGGGCAGGGACTGAAGCTTTCTTT
>18|TRBD1|TRBV6-1|TRBJ1-4|few
CASSESGQGARTNEKLFF
TGTGCCAGCAGTGAAAGTGGACAGGGGGCTAGAACGAATGAAAAACTGTTTTTT
>16|NA|TRBV7-9|TRBJ2-1|NA
CASSLARVRTYDEQFF
TGTGCCAGCAGCTTAGCCAGGGTGAGGACTTACGATGAGCAGTTCTTC
>17|TRBD1|TRBV10-2|TRBJ1-2|NA
CASSAGGGGWQAGGYTF
TGCGCCAGCAGTGCCGGCGGAGGGGGCTGGCAGGCTGGAGGCTACACCTTC